The 2 T cell receptor beta chains below come from one sample, sequenced in a study of blood T cell repertoires in COVID-19. Libraries were prepared by immunoSEQ multiplex PCR; TCRdb keeps only in-frame clonotypes and omits some of them. Among approximately 230,000 clones, 88% were seen once, and the ten largest hold around 1.5%. Sequencing used peripheral blood. The receptor set was obtained from an elderly man with acute or convalescent COVID-19.

The CDR3 reads CASSSGTGVQLGQYF. As DNA, the CDR3 is TGCGCCAGCAGCTCGGGGACAGGGGTCCAGCTCGGCCAGTACTTC. The V and J genes are TRBV5-1 and TRBJ2-5; 10 bases match TRBD1. The CDR3 sequence is 15 residues long. V dropped 3 bases and J dropped 10; count of bases not matched to a gene: 12. Germline lookup yields CDR1 SGHRS and CDR2 YFSETQ.

V and J are TRBV6-2 or TRBV6-3 and TRBJ2-5; 10 nucleotides line up with TRBD2. The trim removed 4 bases at V and 1 base at J, leaving 6 bases unmatched. Germline V CDR1 and CDR2: MNHEY, SVGEGT. The CDR3 has 16 residues. The CDR3 DNA sequence: TGTGCCAGCAGTTTTGGGGTAGCGGGAGGCCAAGAGACCCAGTACTTC. This codes for CASSFGVAGGQETQYF.